The rows below give T cell receptor beta chains drawn from one sample of a study of T cells in Graves' hyperthyroidism and ophthalmopathy. TCRdb re-called the multiplex PCR reads with MiXCR, one entry per CDR3 protein. This sample has around 490,000 distinct CDR3 sequences, with about 20% found just once. The sequenced sample consisted of blood. The receptor set was obtained from a man aged 35-49 years with Graves' ophthalmopathy. Both conserved end residues are part of each CDR3. The D gene is left open where the match is weak. Some rows have no size entry. The others give once, few or many, or a class for an expanded clone.

v_call	cdr3_length	j_call	d_call	clone_size	cdr3_aa	cdr3_nt
TRBV20-1	11	TRBJ2-5	NA	many	CSAEQRETQYF	TGCAGTGCGGAGCAAAGGGAGACCCAGTACTTC
TRBV19	12	TRBJ2-5	NA	NA	CASSILGETQYF	TGTGCCAGTAGTATACTTGGAGAGACCCAGTACTTC
TRBV30	11	TRBJ1-3	NA	few	CAWGVGNTIYF	TGTGCCTGGGGTGTAGGAAACACCATATATTTT
TRBV20-1	14	TRBJ1-1	NA	NA	CSARRGALNTEAFF	TGCAGTGCTAGACGAGGGGCTTTGAACACTGAAGCTTTCTTT
TRBV12-5	15	TRBJ2-1	TRBD2	once	CASGFGLAGSHEQFF	TGTGCTAGTGGTTTCGGACTAGCGGGTTCCCATGAGCAGTTCTTC
TRBV19	14	TRBJ1-5	NA	NA	CASSVGLGNQPQHF	TGTGCCAGTAGTGTGGGACTAGGGAATCAGCCCCAGCATTTT
TRBV2	14	TRBJ1-4	NA	NA	CASSGRTTGEKLFF	TGTGCCAGCAGTGGCCGAACCACTGGGGAAAAACTGTTTTTT
TRBV7-3	12	TRBJ2-2	NA	many	CASRANTGELFF	TGTGCCAGCAGAGCAAACACCGGGGAGCTGTTTTTT
TRBV6-1	13	TRBJ2-7	NA	many	CASSYPGVNEQYF	TGTGCCAGCAGTTACCCCGGGGTGAACGAGCAGTACTTC
TRBV5-6	13	TRBJ1-6	NA	NA	CASSNDRNSPLHF	TGTGCCAGCAGCAACGACAGAAATTCACCCCTCCACTTT